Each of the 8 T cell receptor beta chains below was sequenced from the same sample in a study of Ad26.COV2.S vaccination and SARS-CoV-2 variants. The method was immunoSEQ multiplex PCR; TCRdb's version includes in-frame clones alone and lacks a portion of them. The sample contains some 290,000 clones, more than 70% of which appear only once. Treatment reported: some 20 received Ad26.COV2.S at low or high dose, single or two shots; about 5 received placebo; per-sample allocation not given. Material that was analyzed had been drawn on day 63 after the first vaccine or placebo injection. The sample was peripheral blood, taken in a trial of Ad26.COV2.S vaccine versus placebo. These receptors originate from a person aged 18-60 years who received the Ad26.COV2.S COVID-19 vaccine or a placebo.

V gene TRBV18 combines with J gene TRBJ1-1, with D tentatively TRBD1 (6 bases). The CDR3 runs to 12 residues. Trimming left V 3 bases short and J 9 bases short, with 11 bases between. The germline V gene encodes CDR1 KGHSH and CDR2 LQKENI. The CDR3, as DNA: TGTGCCAGCTCACCTGACAGGTTCCAAGCTTTCTTT. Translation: CASSPDRFQAFF.

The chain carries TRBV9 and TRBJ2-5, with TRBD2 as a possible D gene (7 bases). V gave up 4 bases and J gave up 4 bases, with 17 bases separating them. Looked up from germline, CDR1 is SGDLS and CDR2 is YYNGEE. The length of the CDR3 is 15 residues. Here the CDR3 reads CASSSVGGLGETQYF. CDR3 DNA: TGTGCCAGCAGCTCAGTGGGGGGGCTGGGAGAGACCCAGTACTTC.

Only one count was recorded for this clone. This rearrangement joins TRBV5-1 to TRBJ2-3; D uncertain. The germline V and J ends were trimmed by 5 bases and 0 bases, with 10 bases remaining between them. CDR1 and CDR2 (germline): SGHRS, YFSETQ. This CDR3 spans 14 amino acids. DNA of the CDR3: TGCGCCAGCAGGACGGACCCTAGCACAGATACGCAGTATTTT. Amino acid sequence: CASRTDPSTDTQYF.

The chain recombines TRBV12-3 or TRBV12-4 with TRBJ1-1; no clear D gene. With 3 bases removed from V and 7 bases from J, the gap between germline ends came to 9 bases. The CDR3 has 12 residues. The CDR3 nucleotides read TGTGCCAGCAGTTTCGGGCCACTTGAAGCTTTCTTT. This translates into CASSFGPLEAFF.

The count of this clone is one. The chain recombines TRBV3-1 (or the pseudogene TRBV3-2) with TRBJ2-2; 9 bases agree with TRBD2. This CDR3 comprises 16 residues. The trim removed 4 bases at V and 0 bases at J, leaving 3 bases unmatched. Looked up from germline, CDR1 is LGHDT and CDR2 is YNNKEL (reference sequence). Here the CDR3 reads CASSPRLAANTGELFF. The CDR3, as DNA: TGTGCCAGCAGCCCCCGACTAGCGGCGAACACCGGGGAGCTGTTTTTT.

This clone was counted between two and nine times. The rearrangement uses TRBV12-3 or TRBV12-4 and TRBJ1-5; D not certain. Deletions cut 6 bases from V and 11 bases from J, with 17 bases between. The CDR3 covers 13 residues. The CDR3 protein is CASSPGEGGTQHF. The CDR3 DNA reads TGTGCCAGCAGCCCCGGGGAAGGCGGGACCCAGCATTTT.

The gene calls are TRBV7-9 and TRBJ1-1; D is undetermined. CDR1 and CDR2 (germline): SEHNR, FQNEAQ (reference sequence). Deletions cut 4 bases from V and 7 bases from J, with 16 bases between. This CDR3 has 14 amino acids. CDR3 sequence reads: CASSSSKSKNEAFF. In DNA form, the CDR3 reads TGTGCCAGCAGCTCGTCGAAATCAAAGAATGAAGCTTTCTTT.

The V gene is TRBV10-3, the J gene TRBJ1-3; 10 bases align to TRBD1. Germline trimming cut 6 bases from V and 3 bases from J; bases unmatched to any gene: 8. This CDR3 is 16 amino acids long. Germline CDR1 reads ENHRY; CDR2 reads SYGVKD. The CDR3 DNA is TGTGCCATCAGACCCGGGACAGGGGAAGTTGGAAACACCATATATTTT. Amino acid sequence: CAIRPGTGEVGNTIYF.